This T cell receptor (beta chain) was identified during a study of early T cells in non-severe SARS-CoV-2 infection. Regarding the study as a whole: Clonotype matching in VDJdb favored anti-spike CD8 responses and did not capture private and CD4 specificities.

The CDR3 consists of 14 residues. Trimming stripped 0 bases from V and 0 bases from J, with 5 bases between. CDR1 SGHRS and CDR2 YFSETQ come from the germline V gene. MiXCR, run by TCRdb on the 5' RACE reads, gives a single entry per CDR3 protein. Of about 64,000 distinct CDR3 sequences listed, 20% were seen once; the top ten hold approximately 16%. In its sample, this clonotype was seen a few times. Its matching antigen is unknown. The TCR was taken from an adult who was a healthcare worker with PCR-confirmed SARS-CoV-2 infection or an uninfected control (not recorded which). The V call is TRBV5-1, the J call TRBJ2-3; D call uncertain. Sequences were derived from whole blood, sampled at baseline. The CDR3 sequence is CASSLERSTDTQYF. The CDR3 DNA reads as TGCGCCAGCAGCTTGGAGCGAAGCACAGATACGCAGTATTTT. Using reference TRBV5-1 and TRBJ2-3 for the parts outside the CDR3, the full variable domain is KAGVTQTPRYLIKTRGQQVTLSCSPISGHRSVSWYQQTPGQGLQFLFEYFSETQRNKGNFPGRFSGRQFSNSRSEMNVSTLELGDSALYLCASSLERSTDTQYFGPGTRLTVL.